The rows below give T cell receptor beta chains drawn from one sample of a study of T cells in localized non-small cell lung cancer. Sequenced by immunoSEQ multiplex PCR; TCRdb stores in-frame clones only, minus some. The table includes tens of thousands of clones, approximately 83% detected once. Sample: PBMCs, taken before any cancer treatment. These TCRs come from a man between 40 and 70 years old with stage II lung adenocarcinoma. Each CDR3 is given with its conserved first and last residue. A D gene is named only where the DNA matches it firmly. Rows give clone size only sometimes, using once, few, many, or a class for an expanded clone.

clone size: once
CDR3 length: 14
D gene: TRBD1
V gene: TRBV4-1
J gene: TRBJ1-5
CDR3 protein: CASSQDRSNQPQHF
CDR3 DNA: TGCGCCAGCAGCCAGGACAGGAGTAATCAGCCCCAGCATTTT

clone size: few
CDR3 length: 15
D gene: -
V gene: TRBV18
J gene: TRBJ2-7
CDR3 protein: CASSPSGGMSYEQYF
CDR3 DNA: TGTGCCAGCTCACCATCGGGGGGCATGTCCTACGAGCAGTACTTC

clone size: -
CDR3 length: 15
D gene: -
V gene: TRBV7-2
J gene: TRBJ1-6
CDR3 protein: CASSPWAELNSPLHF
CDR3 DNA: TGTGCCAGCAGCCCATGGGCAGAACTTAATTCACCCCTCCACTTT

clone size: -
CDR3 length: 15
D gene: TRBD1
V gene: TRBV19
J gene: TRBJ1-5
CDR3 protein: CASSIGGDRDQPQHF
CDR3 DNA: TGTGCCAGTAGTATTGGTGGGGACAGGGATCAGCCCCAGCATTTT

clone size: -
CDR3 length: 13
D gene: -
V gene: TRBV30
J gene: TRBJ2-2
CDR3 protein: CALRTGAFGELFF
CDR3 DNA: TGTGCCCTACGAACGGGGGCGTTCGGGGAGCTGTTTTTT

clone size: -
CDR3 length: 13
D gene: -
V gene: TRBV5-1
J gene: TRBJ2-7
CDR3 protein: CASSFSPSDRQYF
CDR3 DNA: TGCGCCAGCAGCTTTTCCCCCTCCGACCGGCAGTACTTC

clone size: -
CDR3 length: 15
D gene: -
V gene: TRBV19
J gene: TRBJ2-7
CDR3 protein: CASSPWGGGSYEQYF
CDR3 DNA: TGTGCCAGTAGTCCCTGGGGAGGGGGCTCCTACGAGCAGTACTTC

clone size: -
CDR3 length: 16
D gene: TRBD1
V gene: TRBV6-6
J gene: TRBJ2-5
CDR3 protein: CASSYSQGDPSETQYF
CDR3 DNA: TGTGCCAGCAGTTACTCCCAGGGGGACCCCTCAGAGACCCAGTACTTC

clone size: -
CDR3 length: 15
D gene: TRBD2
V gene: TRBV9
J gene: TRBJ2-2
CDR3 protein: CASSGGLANTGELFF
CDR3 DNA: TGTGCCAGCAGCGGGGGACTAGCGAACACCGGGGAGCTGTTTTTT

clone size: -
CDR3 length: 14
D gene: TRBD1
V gene: TRBV7-6
J gene: TRBJ2-5
CDR3 protein: CASSQGTVAETQYF
CDR3 DNA: TGTGCCAGCAGCCAGGGGACAGTAGCGGAGACCCAGTACTTC

clone size: -
CDR3 length: 15
D gene: TRBD2
V gene: TRBV10-3
J gene: TRBJ2-1
CDR3 protein: CAISGAGGLYNEQFF
CDR3 DNA: TGTGCCATCAGTGGGGCGGGAGGGCTCTACAATGAGCAGTTCTTC

clone size: -
CDR3 length: 13
D gene: -
V gene: TRBV27
J gene: TRBJ1-5
CDR3 protein: CASSLSRSQPQHF
CDR3 DNA: TGTGCCAGCAGTTTATCTCGGAGTCAGCCCCAGCATTTT

clone size: once
CDR3 length: 13
D gene: -
V gene: TRBV6-1
J gene: TRBJ2-7
CDR3 protein: CATRSDPRYEQYF
CDR3 DNA: TGTGCCACTCGATCCGACCCGAGGTACGAGCAGTACTTC

clone size: -
CDR3 length: 14
D gene: -
V gene: TRBV7-9
J gene: TRBJ2-7
CDR3 protein: CASSLGMAASEQYF
CDR3 DNA: TGTGCCAGCAGCTTAGGTATGGCGGCGTCAGAGCAGTACTTC